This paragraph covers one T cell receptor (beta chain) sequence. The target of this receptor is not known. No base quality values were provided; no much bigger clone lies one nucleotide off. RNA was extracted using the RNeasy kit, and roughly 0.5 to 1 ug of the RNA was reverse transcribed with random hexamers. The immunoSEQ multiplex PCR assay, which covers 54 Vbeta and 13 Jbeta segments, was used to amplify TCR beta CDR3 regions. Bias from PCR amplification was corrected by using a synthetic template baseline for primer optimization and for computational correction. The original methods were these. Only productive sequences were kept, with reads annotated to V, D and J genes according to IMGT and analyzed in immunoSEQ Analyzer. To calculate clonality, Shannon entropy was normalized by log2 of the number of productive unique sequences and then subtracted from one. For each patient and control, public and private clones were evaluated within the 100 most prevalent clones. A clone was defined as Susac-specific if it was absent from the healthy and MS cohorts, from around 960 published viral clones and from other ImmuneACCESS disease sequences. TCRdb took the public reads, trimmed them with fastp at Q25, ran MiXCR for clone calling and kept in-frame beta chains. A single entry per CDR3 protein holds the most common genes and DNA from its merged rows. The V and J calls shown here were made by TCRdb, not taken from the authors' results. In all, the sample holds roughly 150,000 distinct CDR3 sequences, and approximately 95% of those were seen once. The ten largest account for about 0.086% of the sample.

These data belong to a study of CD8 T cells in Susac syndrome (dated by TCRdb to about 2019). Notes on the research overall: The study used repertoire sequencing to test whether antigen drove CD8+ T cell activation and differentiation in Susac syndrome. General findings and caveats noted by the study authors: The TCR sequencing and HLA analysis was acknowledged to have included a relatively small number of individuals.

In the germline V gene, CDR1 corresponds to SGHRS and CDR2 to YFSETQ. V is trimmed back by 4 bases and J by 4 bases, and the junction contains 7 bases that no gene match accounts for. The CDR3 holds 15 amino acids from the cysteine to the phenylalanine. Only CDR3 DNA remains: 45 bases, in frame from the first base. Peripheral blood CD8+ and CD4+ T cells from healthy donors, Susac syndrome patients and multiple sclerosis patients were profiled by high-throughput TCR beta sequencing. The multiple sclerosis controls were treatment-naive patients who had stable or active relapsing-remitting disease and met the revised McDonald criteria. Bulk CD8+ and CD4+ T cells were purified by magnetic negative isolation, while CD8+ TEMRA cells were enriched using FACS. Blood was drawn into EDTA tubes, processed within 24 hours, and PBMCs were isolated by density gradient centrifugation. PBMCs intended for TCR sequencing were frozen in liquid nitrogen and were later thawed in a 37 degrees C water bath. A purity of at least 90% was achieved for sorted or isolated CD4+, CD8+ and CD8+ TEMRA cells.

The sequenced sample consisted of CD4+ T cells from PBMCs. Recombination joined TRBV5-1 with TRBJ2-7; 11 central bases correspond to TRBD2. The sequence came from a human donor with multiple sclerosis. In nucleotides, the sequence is TGCGCCAGCAGCCGGGGGACTAGCGGACTTTACGAGCAGTACTTC. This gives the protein CASSRGTSGLYEQYF.